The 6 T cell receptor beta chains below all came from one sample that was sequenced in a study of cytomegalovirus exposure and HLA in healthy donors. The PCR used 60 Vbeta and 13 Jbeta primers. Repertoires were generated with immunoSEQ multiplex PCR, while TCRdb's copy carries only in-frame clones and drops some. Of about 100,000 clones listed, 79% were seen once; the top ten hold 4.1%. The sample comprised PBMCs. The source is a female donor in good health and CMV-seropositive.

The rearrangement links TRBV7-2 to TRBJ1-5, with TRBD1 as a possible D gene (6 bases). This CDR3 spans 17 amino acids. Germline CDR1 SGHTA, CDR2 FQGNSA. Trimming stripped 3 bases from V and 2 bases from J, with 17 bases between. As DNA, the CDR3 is TGTGCCAGCAGCTTGAGGGGGGGGGATCGGGGCAATCAGCCCCAGCATTTT. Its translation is CASSLRGGDRGNQPQHF. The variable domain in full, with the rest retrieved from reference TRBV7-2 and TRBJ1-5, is GAGVSQSPSNKVTEKGKDVELRCDPISGHTALYWYRQSLGQGLEFLIYFQGNSAPDKSGLPSDRFSAERTGGSVSTLTIQRTQQEDSAVYLCASSLRGGDRGNQPQHFGDGTRLSIL.

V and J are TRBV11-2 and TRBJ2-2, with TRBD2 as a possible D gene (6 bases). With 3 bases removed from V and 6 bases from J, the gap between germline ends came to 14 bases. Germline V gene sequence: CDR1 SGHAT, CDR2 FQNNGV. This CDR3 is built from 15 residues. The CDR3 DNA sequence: TGTGCCAGCAGCTTTCGCGGGGTGGGGGCCGGGGAGCTGTTTTTT. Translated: CASSFRGVGAGELFF.

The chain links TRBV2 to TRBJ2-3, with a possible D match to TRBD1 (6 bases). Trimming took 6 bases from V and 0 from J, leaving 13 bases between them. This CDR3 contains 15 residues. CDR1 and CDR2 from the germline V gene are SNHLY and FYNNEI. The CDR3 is CASRPDRRSTDTQYF. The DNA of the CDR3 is TGTGCCAGCAGGCCCGACAGGCGAAGCACAGATACGCAGTATTTT.

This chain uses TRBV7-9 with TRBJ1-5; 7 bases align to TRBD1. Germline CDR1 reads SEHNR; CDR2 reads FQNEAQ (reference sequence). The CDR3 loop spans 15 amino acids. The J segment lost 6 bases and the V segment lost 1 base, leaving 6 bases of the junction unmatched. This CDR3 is CASSLGEAGGQPQHF. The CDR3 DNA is TGTGCCAGCAGCTTAGGTGAGGCAGGGGGTCAGCCCCAGCATTTT.

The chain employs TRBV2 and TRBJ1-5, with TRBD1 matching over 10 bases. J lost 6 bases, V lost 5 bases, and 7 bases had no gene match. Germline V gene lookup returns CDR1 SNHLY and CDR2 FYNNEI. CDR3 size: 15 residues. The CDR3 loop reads CASSKDRGRGQPQHF. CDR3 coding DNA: TGTGCCAGCAGTAAAGACAGGGGGCGCGGTCAGCCCCAGCATTTT.

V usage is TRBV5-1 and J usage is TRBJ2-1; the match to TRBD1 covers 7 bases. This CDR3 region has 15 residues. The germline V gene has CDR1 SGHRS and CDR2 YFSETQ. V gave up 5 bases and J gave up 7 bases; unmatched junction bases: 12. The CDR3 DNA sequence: TGCGCCAGCAGACCTACAGGGGCTTTAGGGAATGAGCAGTTCTTC. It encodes CASRPTGALGNEQFF.